Below are 10 T cell receptor beta chains sequenced from a single sample in a study of Ad26.COV2.S vaccination and SARS-CoV-2 variants. The protocol was immunoSEQ multiplex PCR, while the TCRdb copy is restricted to in-frame clones and leaves out a portion. Of over 100,000 clones in the sample, around 82% were seen once. Sequenced here: peripheral blood, sampled after recovery from COVID-19. All receptors derive from a human donor who had recovered from COVID-19.

The chain is built from TRBV13 and TRBJ2-3; D possibly corresponds to TRBD2 (6 bases). The length of the CDR3 is 16 residues. V was pared by 3 bases and J by 1 base, with 14 bases between. CDR1 and CDR2 (germline): PRHDT, FYEKMQ (reference sequence). The CDR3, as DNA: TGTGCCAGCAGCTTGACCCGGGGGTTGGGCACAGATACGCAGTATTTT. This encodes CASSLTRGLGTDTQYF.

The table lists this clone with a count of one. The rearrangement links TRBV5-1 to TRBJ2-7; 11 positions match TRBD1. V was pared by 4 bases and J by 2 bases, with 8 bases of the junction left unmatched. This CDR3 is 16 amino acids long. Germline V gives CDR1 SGHRS, CDR2 YFSETQ. CDR3 amino acids: CASSPQGGQGAYEQYF. CDR3 coding DNA: TGCGCCAGCAGCCCCCAGGGGGGACAGGGGGCCTACGAGCAGTACTTC.

The chain has TRBV6-1 and TRBJ1-2, with a possible D match to TRBD1 (5 bases). The CDR3 spans 15 residues. CDR1 is MNHNS, CDR2 SASEGT, per germline. The V end was cut by 3 bases, the J end by 0 bases, with 11 bases between. The CDR3 reads CASSDGGTPNYGYTF. CDR3 coding DNA: TGTGCCAGCAGTGACGGGGGTACCCCTAACTATGGCTACACCTTC.

The V gene is TRBV7-3, the J gene TRBJ1-1, with 10 nucleotides matching TRBD1. The CDR3 loop spans 13 amino acids. V shed 5 bases, J shed 10 bases, and the junction held 7 bases outside the gene matches. Germline values: CDR1 SGHTA, CDR2 FQGTGA. As DNA, the CDR3 is TGTGCCAGCAGCCAAGACAGGGGGCTTGGAGCTTTCTTT. It codes for CASSQDRGLGAFF.

The table lists this clone with a count of one. DNA for the CDR3: TGTGCCAGCAGTTTACAGGGTAACTCTTGGGGCTACACCTTC. Protein product: CASSLQGNSWGYTF. This chain links TRBV28 with TRBJ1-2; D perhaps matches TRBD1 (5 bases). The CDR3 has 14 residues. V lost 2 bases to trimming and J lost 8 bases, with 15 bases between them. The germline gives CDR1 MDHEN, CDR2 SYDVKM.

The V and J genes are TRBV5-4 and TRBJ1-4; the D gene is possibly TRBD1 (6 bases). In germline, CDR1 is SGHNT, CDR2 YYREEE (reference sequence). The CDR3 sequence is 14 residues long. V was cut by 0 bases and J by 6 bases, with 9 bases left in between. DNA of the CDR3: TGTGCCAGCAGCTTGGACAGGGCAGATGAAAAACTGTTTTTT. It translates to CASSLDRADEKLFF.

V is TRBV19 and J is TRBJ1-4, with D hard to call. Trimming shortened V by 7 bases and J by 2 bases, and 14 bases separated the two germline ends. CDR3 length: 15 amino acids. Germline V gene sequence: CDR1 LNHDA, CDR2 SQIVND (reference sequence). The CDR3 DNA is TGTGCCAGTAACGAGATTTTTTCTACTAATGAAAAACTGTTTTTT. Its translation is CASNEIFSTNEKLFF.

This chain links TRBV28 with TRBJ2-5; 8 nucleotides match TRBD2. Germline trimming cut 2 bases from V and 7 bases from J; bases unmatched to any gene: 3. CDR1 and CDR2 from the germline V gene are MDHEN and SYDVKM. This CDR3 region has 13 residues. This CDR3 reads CASSLPGGVTQYF. The CDR3 nucleotides read TGTGCCAGCAGTTTACCCGGGGGGGTGACCCAGTACTTC.

This chain joins TRBV10-1 and TRBJ1-4; D is unresolved. CDR3 length: 13 amino acids. Between the trimmed V and J ends, which lost 3 bases and 8 bases, there was a span of 10 bases. Germline assignment: CDR1 WNHNN and CDR2 SYGVQD (reference sequence). In DNA, the CDR3 is TGCGCCAGCAGTGATGGCGAAAAAGAAAAACTGTTTTTT. Translation gives CASSDGEKEKLFF.

A few counts support this clone. V gene TRBV12-3 or TRBV12-4 combines with J gene TRBJ1-2; a weak D match, TRBD1 (6 bases). The CDR3 runs to 12 residues. With 6 bases removed from V and 4 bases from J, the gap between germline ends came to 9 bases. Here the CDR3 DNA reads TGTGCCAGCAGCCAGGACAGCTATGGCTACACCTTC. Protein product: CASSQDSYGYTF.